This T cell receptor (beta chain) was sequenced in a study of CD8 T cells in ankylosing spondylitis. Whole-study findings and limits: A TCR beta motif made of 7 to 9 highly homologous variants seemed typical of ankylosing spondylitis blood.

As for this clonotype: Its antigen remains unidentified.

The CDR3 runs to 15 residues. Germline assignment: CDR1 DFQATT and CDR2 SNEGSKA (reference sequence). Deletions cut 3 bases from V and 6 bases from J, with 18 bases between. With molecular barcodes, quantitative 5'-RACE was used to make the TCR beta libraries. TCRdb re-derived calls from the 5' RACE reads in MiXCR, one entry per CDR3 protein. The sample gives about 200,000 distinct CDR3 sequences, 20% to 30% of which show up once; about 7% is in the top ten. V is TRBV20-1 and J is TRBJ2-1; tentatively, D is TRBD1 or TRBD2 (5 bases each). This clonotype was sampled from a male donor with ankylosing spondylitis or in good health (not recorded which). Sequencing was carried out using blood, either unsorted or a sorted T cell fraction (not recorded which). CDR3 nucleotide sequence: TGCAGTGCTAGGTCCGGGACGGCGGGCCCCAATGAGCAGTTCTTC. It specifies CSARSGTAGPNEQFF.